The 25 T cell receptor beta chains reported below all come from one sample, sequenced in a study of cytomegalovirus exposure and HLA in healthy donors. This table comes from immunoSEQ multiplex PCR, and its TCRdb copy is limited to in-frame clones, with some not included. Counted here are under 300,000 clones, 75% to 90% occurring once; the ten biggest clones make up 0.95% to 1.5%. The sequenced sample consisted of PBMCs. These receptors were collected from a woman aged 30 to 39 in good health and CMV-seropositive.

The V call is TRBV5-1, the J call TRBJ2-7, with TRBD1 identical over 8 bases. The V gene end was trimmed by 4 bases and the J gene end by 0 bases; junction bases not matched to a gene: 6. CDR3 size: 15 residues. Germline loops: CDR1 SGHRS, CDR2 YFSETQ. CDR3: CASSEGQDYSYEQYF. Written as DNA, the CDR3 is TGCGCCAGCAGCGAGGGACAGGACTACTCCTACGAGCAGTACTTC. Full variable domain (outside the CDR3, taken from reference TRBV5-1 and TRBJ2-7): KAGVTQTPRYLIKTRGQQVTLSCSPISGHRSVSWYQQTPGQGLQFLFEYFSETQRNKGNFPGRFSGRQFSNSRSEMNVSTLELGDSALYLCASSEGQDYSYEQYFGPGTRLTVT.

This chain links TRBV27 with TRBJ2-3; 9 positions match TRBD2. Looked up from germline, CDR1 is MNHEY and CDR2 is SMNVEV (reference sequence). CDR3 size: 16 residues. V trimming: 4 bases; J trimming: 2 bases; junction bases outside the gene matches: 7. The CDR3 sequence: CASSYVPGLATDTQYF. As DNA, the CDR3 is TGTGCCAGCAGTTATGTCCCGGGACTAGCCACAGATACGCAGTATTTT.

The chain joins TRBV7-2 to TRBJ1-1, with a tentative D call TRBD1 (6 bases). From germline, CDR1 is SGHTA and CDR2 FQGNSA. This CDR3 spans 15 amino acids. V lost 4 bases, J lost 3 bases, and 15 bases lay in between. CDR3 nucleotides: TGTGCCAGCAGCTCAGGGGCGGGGGGCTACACTGAAGCTTTCTTT. Residues: CASSSGAGGYTEAFF.

This chain links TRBV6-1 with TRBJ2-3, with a tentative D call TRBD2 (5 bases). Trimming pared 2 bases from V and 6 bases from J, leaving 12 bases between. Germline lookup yields CDR1 MNHNS and CDR2 SASEGT. The CDR3 contains 14 residues. This CDR3 is CASSESTSRDTQYF. In nucleotides, the CDR3 is TGTGCCAGCAGTGAAAGTACTAGTCGCGATACGCAGTATTTT.

This clone was detected only once. The chain couples TRBV7-8 to TRBJ1-1, with 7 bases that match TRBD1. CDR1 and CDR2 (germline): SGHVS, FQNEAQ. J lost 1 base, V lost 4 bases, and 6 bases had no gene match. The CDR3 loop spans 15 amino acids. CDR3 sequence: CASSSAGTANTEAFF. CDR3 nucleotides: TGTGCCAGCAGCTCCGCCGGGACAGCGAACACTGAAGCTTTCTTT.

The chain combines TRBV5-6 with TRBJ1-2; possibly TRBD1 for D (5 bases). CDR1 and CDR2 (germline): SGHDT, YYEEEE. The CDR3 length is 14 residues. V was cut by 0 bases and J by 2 bases, with 8 bases left in between. CDR3 in amino acids: CASSLETVNYGYTF. CDR3 bases: TGTGCCAGCAGCTTGGAGACAGTGAACTATGGCTACACCTTC.

The V and J genes are TRBV10-3 and TRBJ2-7, with D tentatively TRBD2 (6 bases). Per the germline V gene, CDR1 is ENHRY and CDR2 is SYGVKD. Trimming shortened V by 10 bases and J by 1 base, and 14 bases separated the two germline ends. CDR3 size: 13 residues. The CDR3 reads CATSGEGSYEQYF. The CDR3 DNA follows: TGTGCCACCTCGGGAGAAGGATCCTACGAGCAGTACTTC.

The gene calls are TRBV7-9 and TRBJ2-2; 11 positions agree with TRBD1. The germline V gene encodes CDR1 SEHNR and CDR2 FQNEAQ (reference sequence). This CDR3 region has 18 residues. V was pared by 5 bases and J by 0 bases, with 8 bases of the junction left unmatched. The CDR3, as DNA: TGTGCCAGCAGCGATCCTGGACAGGGGGCATCGAACACCGGGGAGCTGTTTTTT. The encoded protein is CASSDPGQGASNTGELFF.

This chain joins TRBV18 and TRBJ1-5, with D maybe TRBD1 (6 bases). Germline V gene data show CDR1 as KGHSH and CDR2 as LQKENI. Trimming took 3 bases from V and 3 from J, leaving 9 bases between them. The CDR3 length is 14 residues. CDR3 amino acids: CASSPSGDNQPQHF. The DNA of the CDR3 is TGTGCCAGCTCACCGTCAGGGGACAATCAGCCCCAGCATTTT.

The rearrangement joins TRBV6-5 to TRBJ1-2; possible D gene TRBD1, 6 bases. The CDR3 consists of 13 residues. Germline CDR1 MNHEY, CDR2 SVGAGI. Trimming took 7 bases from V and 4 from J, leaving 13 bases between them. The CDR3 sequence: CASTPQGGYGYTF. Here the CDR3 DNA reads TGTGCCAGCACTCCACAGGGCGGCTATGGCTACACCTTC.

The V call is TRBV27, the J call TRBJ1-1; tentatively, D is TRBD1 (6 bases). The germline V and J ends were trimmed by 6 bases and 4 bases, with 15 bases remaining between them. This CDR3 has 14 residues. Looked up from germline, CDR1 is MNHEY and CDR2 is SMNVEV (reference sequence). The CDR3 is CASRYYGGRTEAFF. Written as DNA, the CDR3 is TGTGCCAGCAGGTATTATGGGGGCCGCACTGAAGCTTTCTTT.

The chain carries TRBV19 and TRBJ2-3, with D tentatively TRBD1 (6 bases). V gave up 5 bases and J gave up 4 bases, with 10 bases separating them. CDR1 and CDR2 from the germline V gene are LNHDA and SQIVND (reference sequence). The CDR3 covers 13 residues. The CDR3 loop is CASSYRTADTQYF. The CDR3 DNA sequence: TGTGCCAGTAGTTATCGGACAGCAGATACGCAGTATTTT.

V usage is TRBV6-5 and J usage is TRBJ1-5; 7 positions agree with TRBD1. Unmatched junction bases numbered 10, after V lost 7 bases and J lost 7 bases. Germline-derived CDR1 and CDR2 are MNHEY and SVGAGI. The CDR3 extends over 14 amino acids. In DNA, the CDR3 is TGTGCCAGCACCGCGAACAGGGGAGGCCAGCCCCAGCATTTT. Its translation: CASTANRGGQPQHF.

This chain connects TRBV4-2 to TRBJ2-1, with TRBD2 matching 12 bases. Germline-derived CDR1 and CDR2 are LGHNA and YNFKEQ. The CDR3 covers 17 residues. The V segment lost 1 base and the J segment 2 bases; nucleotides outside the gene matches: 3. CDR3 loop: CASSQAGLAGTYNEQFF. The CDR3 DNA follows: TGTGCCAGCAGCCAAGCCGGACTAGCGGGAACCTACAATGAGCAGTTCTTC.

The chain is built from TRBV6-5 and TRBJ2-2; TRBD1 might be the D (6 bases). The germline V gene has CDR1 MNHEY and CDR2 SVGAGI. The CDR3 length is 13 residues. With 8 bases removed from V and 1 base from J, the gap between germline ends came to 8 bases. The DNA for the CDR3 is TGTGCCAGCGGACAGCAGAACACCGGGGAGCTGTTTTTT. Protein product: CASGQQNTGELFF.

This chain uses TRBV7-9 with TRBJ2-4; 8 bases map to TRBD2. CDR1 and CDR2 (germline): SEHNR, FQNEAQ (reference sequence). Trimming took 1 base from V and 3 from J; bases not matched to a gene: 5. The CDR3 consists of 16 residues. CDR3 sequence reads: CASSLVPAGVKNIQYF. CDR3 coding DNA: TGTGCCAGCAGCTTAGTTCCAGCGGGAGTCAAAAACATTCAGTACTTC.

V and J are TRBV29-1 and TRBJ1-1, with D perhaps matching TRBD1 (5 bases). This CDR3 comprises 13 residues. CDR1 and CDR2 (germline): SQVTM, ANQGSEA. V dropped 3 bases and J dropped 2 bases, with 10 bases sitting between them. The CDR3 DNA reads as TGCAGCGTTGAGGGGGGGAGCAACACTGAAGCTTTCTTT. This translates into CSVEGGSNTEAFF.

This clone was observed once. The chain uses TRBV6-1 and TRBJ1-3; the match to TRBD1 covers 8 bases. CDR1 and CDR2 (germline): MNHNS, SASEGT. The CDR3 totals 16 residues. Trimming removed 1 base from V and 3 bases from J; junction bases left unmatched: 5. This CDR3 is CASSEEAGTGGNTIYF. As DNA, the CDR3 is TGTGCCAGCAGTGAAGAAGCCGGGACAGGTGGAAACACCATATATTTT.

The V call is TRBV6-6, the J call TRBJ2-1, with 9 bases lining up with TRBD1. The CDR3 spans 16 residues. Per the germline V gene, CDR1 is MNHNY and CDR2 is SVGAGI (reference sequence). Trimming took 2 bases from V and 7 from J; bases not matched to a gene: 9. The CDR3 loop reads CASSYPTGGPGNEQFF. For the CDR3, the DNA is TGTGCCAGCAGTTACCCGACAGGGGGACCTGGGAATGAGCAGTTCTTC.

In its sample, this clone was seen once. The chain uses TRBV18 and TRBJ2-5; 7 bases map to TRBD2. Germline V gives CDR1 KGHSH, CDR2 LQKENI. The CDR3 sequence is 14 residues long. J gave up 2 bases and V 3 bases, and 3 bases lay outside the gene matches. CDR3 bases: TGTGCCAGCTCACCGGGAGGGCCTCAAGAGACCCAGTACTTC. Its protein product is CASSPGGPQETQYF.

The rearrangement uses TRBV20-1 and TRBJ2-1; D remains unclear. Germline CDR1 DFQATT, CDR2 SNEGSKA (reference sequence). Between the trimmed V and J ends, which lost 0 bases and 9 bases, there was a span of 6 bases. This CDR3 is 11 amino acids long. The CDR3 is CSARDRREQFF. Here the CDR3 DNA reads TGCAGTGCTAGAGATCGTCGTGAGCAGTTCTTC.

The rearrangement links TRBV4-2 to TRBJ2-6; a weak D match, TRBD2 (6 bases). Trimming removed 0 bases from V and 4 bases from J, with 10 bases in between. Germline CDR1 and CDR2: LGHNA and YNFKEQ. The length of the CDR3 is 16 residues. In DNA form, the CDR3 reads TGTGCCAGCAGCCAAGAATCTAGCGCCGGGGCCAACGTCCTGACTTTC. Translated, it gives CASSQESSAGANVLTF.

In this sample, this clone turned up a few times. This chain joins TRBV6-5 and TRBJ2-7; TRBD2 is a possible D gene (5 bases). The length of the CDR3 is 15 residues. V lost 0 bases to trimming and J lost 4 bases, with 13 bases between them. The germline CDR1 and CDR2 sequences are MNHEY and SVGAGI. As DNA, the CDR3 is TGTGCCAGCAGTTACTCGCCCCTTTCGGGATACGAGCAGTACTTC. The encoded protein is CASSYSPLSGYEQYF.

The chain links TRBV30 to TRBJ1-2; 7 nucleotides line up with TRBD1. CDR1 is GTSNPN, CDR2 SVGIG, per germline (reference sequence). This CDR3 is built from 17 residues. V gave up 2 bases and J gave up 5 bases; unmatched junction bases: 17. The CDR3 protein is CAWSPTTLGQESYGYTF. The CDR3 region has the DNA TGTGCCTGGAGTCCAACAACCCTTGGACAGGAGTCGTATGGCTACACCTTC.

The chain joins TRBV5-4 to TRBJ2-3; 9 bases line up with TRBD2. The CDR3 contains 16 residues. After removal of 0 bases from V and 6 bases from J, the junction contained 8 bases not matched to a gene. Germline V gene lookup returns CDR1 SGHNT and CDR2 YYREEE (reference sequence). The CDR3 bases are TGTGCCAGCAGCTTGGGACTGGCGGGAGGGGAGGATACGCAGTATTTT. Translation: CASSLGLAGGEDTQYF.